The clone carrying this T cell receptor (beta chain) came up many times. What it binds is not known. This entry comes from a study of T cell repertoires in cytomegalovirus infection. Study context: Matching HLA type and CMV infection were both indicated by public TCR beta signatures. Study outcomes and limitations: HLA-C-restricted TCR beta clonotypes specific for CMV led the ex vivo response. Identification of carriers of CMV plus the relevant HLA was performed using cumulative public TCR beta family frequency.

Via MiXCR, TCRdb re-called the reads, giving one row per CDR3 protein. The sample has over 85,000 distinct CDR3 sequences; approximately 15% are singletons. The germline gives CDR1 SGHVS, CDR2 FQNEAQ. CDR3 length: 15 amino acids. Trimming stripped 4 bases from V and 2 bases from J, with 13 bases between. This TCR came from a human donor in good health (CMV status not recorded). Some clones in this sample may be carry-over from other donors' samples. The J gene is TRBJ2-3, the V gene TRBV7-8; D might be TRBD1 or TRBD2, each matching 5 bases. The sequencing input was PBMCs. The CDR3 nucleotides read TGTGCCAGCAGCTCCCGGGGCTTCTACACAGATACGCAGTATTTT. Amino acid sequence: CASSSRGFYTDTQYF.